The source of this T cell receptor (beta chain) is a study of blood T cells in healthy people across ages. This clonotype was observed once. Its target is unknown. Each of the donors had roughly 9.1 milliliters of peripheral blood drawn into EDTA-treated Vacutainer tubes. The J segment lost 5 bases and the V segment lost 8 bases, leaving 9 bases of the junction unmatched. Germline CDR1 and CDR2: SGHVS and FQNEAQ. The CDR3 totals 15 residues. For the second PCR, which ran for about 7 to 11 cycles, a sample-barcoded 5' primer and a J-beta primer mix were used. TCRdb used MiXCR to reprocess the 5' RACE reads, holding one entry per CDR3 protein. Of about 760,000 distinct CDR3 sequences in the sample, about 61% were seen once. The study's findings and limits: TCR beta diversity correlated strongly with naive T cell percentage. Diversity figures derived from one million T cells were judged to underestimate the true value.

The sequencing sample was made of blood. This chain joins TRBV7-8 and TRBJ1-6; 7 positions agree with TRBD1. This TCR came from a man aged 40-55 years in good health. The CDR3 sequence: CASLRGGRDNSPLHF. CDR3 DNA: TGTGCCAGCCTCAGGGGGGGCCGTGATAATTCACCCCTCCACTTT.